The 24 T cell receptor beta chains below were found in one sample sequenced in a study of blood T cells in healthy people across ages. Next came a second PCR, run for roughly 6 to 11 cycles, which used a sample-barcoded 5' primer along with a J-beta primer mix. TCRdb reanalysed the 5' RACE reads using MiXCR and keeps one entry per CDR3 protein. The repertoire includes 800,000 to 950,000 distinct CDR3 sequences, around 49% of them detected once, and about an eighth sits in the top ten. The sequenced material came from blood. The receptors come from a man aged 25 to 40 in good health.

About this clonotype itself: This may arise from a read error, as a much more abundant clone is one base away. CDR3 bases: TGTGCCGGCAGTCCGGGGCAGAGCAATCAGCCCCAGCATTTT. It encodes CAGSPGQSNQPQHF. V gene TRBV12-3 or TRBV12-4 combines with J gene TRBJ1-5; possible D gene TRBD1, 5 bases. The CDR3 runs to 14 residues.

This clonotype occurred a few times. The rearrangement uses TRBV5-1 and TRBJ2-7; D uncertain. Germline lookup yields CDR1 SGHRS and CDR2 YFSETQ. Between the trimmed V and J ends, which lost 2 bases and 2 bases, there was a span of 14 bases. The CDR3 is made up of 15 amino acids. The CDR3 is CASSFISGKTYEQYF. In DNA, the CDR3 is TGCGCCAGCAGCTTTATTTCAGGCAAGACCTACGAGCAGTACTTC.

A note on this clonotype: Its ends do not fully match the called genes, so a read error is possible. The chain joins TRBV6-2 or TRBV6-3 to TRBJ2-3; 7 positions agree with TRBD2. Per the germline V gene, CDR1 is MNHEY and CDR2 is SVGEGT. This CDR3 is built from 17 residues. The DNA of the CDR3 is TGTGCCGGCAGTTACTCGACGCCACCTAGCGGAACAGATACGCAGTATTTT. This translates into CAGSYSTPPSGTDTQYF.

A few counts support this clonotype. The gene calls are TRBV20-1 and TRBJ2-7; 13 nucleotides align to TRBD2. The J call is uncertain, as TRBJ2-5 better fits the DNA end. This CDR3 comprises 15 residues. In germline, CDR1 is DFQATT, CDR2 SNEGSKA (reference sequence). As DNA, the CDR3 is TGCAGTCGAATAGGACTAGCGGGGGAACGAGGGACCCAGTACTTC. It codes for CSRIGLAGERGTQYF.

This clonotype was observed a few times. The chain combines TRBV11-2 with TRBJ2-6, with D perhaps matching TRBD1 (6 bases). CDR3 length: 18 amino acids. Trimming pared 1 base from V and 0 bases from J, leaving 13 bases between. From germline, CDR1 is SGHAT and CDR2 FQNNGV. The CDR3 sequence: CASSLVPGHSSGANVLTF. In DNA form, the CDR3 reads TGTGCCAGCAGCTTAGTTCCGGGACATAGCTCTGGGGCCAACGTCCTGACTTTC.

The chain has TRBV2 and TRBJ1-1; no clear D. V was clipped by 2 bases and J by 1 base, with 8 bases between them. CDR1 is SNHLY and CDR2 is FYNNEI in the germline V gene. This CDR3 comprises 14 residues. CDR3 in DNA: TGTGCCAGCAGTGAACGACAAGGGAACACTGAAGCTTTCTTT. Protein product: CASSERQGNTEAFF.

This clonotype occurred a few times. The V gene is TRBV3-1, the J gene TRBJ2-1; D might be TRBD1 (6 bases). CDR3 length: 14 residues. The V end was cut by 5 bases, the J end by 10 bases, with 18 bases between. Germline values: CDR1 LGHDT, CDR2 YNNKEL (reference sequence). The CDR3 here is CASSKGQGLMEQFF. The CDR3 nucleotides are TGTGCCAGCAGCAAAGGCCAGGGGTTGATGGAGCAGTTCTTC.

The chain is built from TRBV11-3 and TRBJ2-7; D unclear. V dropped 5 bases and J dropped 0 bases, with 14 bases sitting between them. The CDR3 loop spans 15 amino acids. Germline CDR1 reads SGHNT; CDR2 reads YENEEA. In nucleotides, the CDR3 is TGTGCCAGCAGCGGTGGAGTCCAGAGCTCCTACGAGCAGTACTTC. Translated: CASSGGVQSSYEQYF.

V gene TRBV5-1 combines with J gene TRBJ1-5; 10 bases map to TRBD1. The V gene's germline CDR1 is SGHRS and CDR2 YFSETQ. This CDR3 has 15 amino acids. J was trimmed by 5 bases and V by 0 bases; bases with no gene match: 2. The CDR3 nucleotides are TGCGCCAGCAGCTTGGATGGACAGGGGGATCAGCCCCAGCATTTT. Protein: CASSLDGQGDQPQHF.

This sequence joins TRBV15 and TRBJ2-4; the D gene is possibly TRBD1 (5 bases). The CDR3 length is 18 residues. CDR1 and CDR2 (germline): LNHNV, YYDKDF (reference sequence). Trimming removed 3 bases from V and 0 bases from J, with 18 bases in between. CDR3 coding DNA: TGTGCCACCAGCAGTGCTTTTGACAGTCCCCTAGCCAAAAACATTCAGTACTTC. Its protein is CATSSAFDSPLAKNIQYF.

The V gene is TRBV3-1, the J gene TRBJ1-1; TRBD1 is a possible D gene (5 bases). Germline-derived CDR1 and CDR2 are LGHDT and YNNKEL (reference sequence). The CDR3 totals 16 residues. V gave up 1 base and J gave up 2 bases, with 14 bases separating them. The CDR3 region is CASSQGFGGRNTEAFF. The CDR3 bases are TGTGCCAGCAGCCAAGGATTTGGGGGGAGAAACACTGAAGCTTTCTTT. Full variable domain (remainder filled in from reference TRBV3-1 and TRBJ1-1): DTAVSQTPKYLVTQMGNDKSIKCEQNLGHDTMYWYKQDSKKFLKIMFSYNNKELIINETVPNRFSPKSPDKAHLNLHINSLELGDSAVYFCASSQGFGGRNTEAFFGQGTRLTVV.

The V gene is TRBV6-5, the J gene TRBJ2-2, with 11 nucleotides matching TRBD1. CDR1 MNHEY and CDR2 SVGAGI come from the germline V gene. Unmatched junction bases numbered 1, after V lost 4 bases and J lost 6 bases. CDR3 length: 14 amino acids. CDR3 coding DNA: TGTGCCAGCAGTTCGGACAGGGGGCCCGGGGAGCTGTTTTTT. Protein: CASSSDRGPGELFF.

J is TRBJ2-7 and V is TRBV6-2 or TRBV6-3; 10 bases line up with TRBD2. Germline assignment: CDR1 MNHEY and CDR2 SVGEGT. This CDR3 contains 16 residues. V was pared by 2 bases and J by 0 bases, with 4 bases of the junction left unmatched. The DNA for the CDR3 is TGTGCCAGCAGTTACGGACTAGCGGATAGCTCCTACGAGCAGTACTTC. Residues: CASSYGLADSSYEQYF.

The chain uses TRBV3-1 and TRBJ1-2; 10 nucleotides match TRBD1. The germline V gene has CDR1 LGHDT and CDR2 YNNKEL (reference sequence). The J segment lost 8 bases and the V segment lost 4 bases, leaving 10 bases of the junction unmatched. This CDR3 region has 15 residues. The DNA for the CDR3 is TGTGCCAGCAGCCTGATCCCGGACAGGGGGTGGGGCTACACCTTC. Translating gives CASSLIPDRGWGYTF.

Comment on this clonotype: A much larger clone lies a single base off, so this may be a read error. The chain joins TRBV4-1 to TRBJ2-1; D not resolved. Per the germline V gene, CDR1 is MGHRA and CDR2 is YSYEKL. This CDR3 is 14 amino acids long. The V and J ends lost 0 bases and 15 bases respectively, with 18 bases between them. The CDR3 nucleotides read TGCGCCAGCAGCCAAGACTTTGCTGTAACGGGTCGGTTCTTC. Its translation is CASSQDFAVTGRFF.

This clonotype was recorded a few times. The chain combines TRBV12-3 or TRBV12-4 with TRBJ2-3, with D possibly matching TRBD2 (6 bases). CDR3 size: 14 residues. Between the trimmed V and J ends, which lost 11 bases and 4 bases, there was a span of 19 bases. DNA of the CDR3: TGTGCCTCCGGCGGGCTAGCGAGGGCAGATACGCAGTATTTT. Residues: CASGGLARADTQYF.

The genes are TRBV27 and TRBJ2-3; a possible D gene is TRBD1 (5 bases). V was clipped by 5 bases and J by 3 bases, with 15 bases between them. Per the germline V gene, CDR1 is MNHEY and CDR2 is SMNVEV (reference sequence). This CDR3 has 15 amino acids. Here the CDR3 DNA reads TGTGCCAGCAGTCGGCCAGGGTCATTTACAGATACGCAGTATTTT. It codes for CASSRPGSFTDTQYF.

This chain links TRBV5-3 with TRBJ2-1, with 8 positions matching TRBD2. TRBV5-3 is classed as an ORF, of uncertain function. This CDR3 region has 17 residues. V lost 0 bases, J lost 6 bases, and 11 bases stayed unmatched. The CDR3 bases are TGTGCCAGAAGCTTGGTATGTCCCAGCGGGGGAGTCAATGAGCAGTTCTTC. Amino acid sequence: CARSLVCPSGGVNEQFF.

The chain links TRBV7-9 to TRBJ2-1; TRBD2 is a possible D gene (5 bases). CDR1 is SEHNR, CDR2 FQNEAQ, per germline (reference sequence). The CDR3 runs 15 residues. The V end lost 1 base, the J end lost 10 bases, and 17 bases lay between the germline ends. CDR3 nucleotides: TGTGCCAGCAGCTTAGACCGGGGTCTTTTACGGGAGCAGTTCTTC. This encodes CASSLDRGLLREQFF.

The gene calls are TRBV6-6 and TRBJ2-3; 7 bases fit TRBD1. With 6 bases clipped from V and 1 base from J, the junction kept 7 bases outside the gene matches. The CDR3 runs to 15 residues. Germline V lookup: CDR1 MNHNY, CDR2 SVGAGI (reference sequence). CDR3 region: CASSRMGTGTDTQYF. The DNA of the CDR3 is TGTGCCAGCAGCCGAATGGGGACAGGCACAGATACGCAGTATTTT.

The chain carries TRBV15 and TRBJ2-3, with D possibly called TRBD1 or TRBD2 (5 bases each). The germline V and J ends were trimmed by 1 base and 0 bases, with 14 bases remaining between them. The CDR3 is made up of 17 amino acids. Germline values: CDR1 LNHNV, CDR2 YYDKDF (reference sequence). The CDR3 DNA sequence: TGTGCCACCAGCAGAGTGGCCCAGAGGGGTAGCACAGATACGCAGTATTTT. It encodes CATSRVAQRGSTDTQYF.

A few counts support this clonotype. The CDR3 nucleotides read TGCGCCAGCAGCTTGGCCTTGCGGGGGCTCTACAATGAGCAGTTCTTC. Residues: CASSLALRGLYNEQFF. The chain couples TRBV5-1 to TRBJ2-1; perhaps TRBD2 as D (7 bases). The CDR3 spans 16 residues. The V and J ends lost 0 bases and 3 bases respectively, with 13 bases between them. Germline loops: CDR1 SGHRS, CDR2 YFSETQ.

This clonotype has a count of ten or more. The rearrangement joins TRBV4-3 to TRBJ2-5; a weak D match, TRBD1 (6 bases). Trimming shortened V by 4 bases and J by 5 bases, and 23 bases separated the two germline ends. This CDR3 has 17 residues. Germline V gives CDR1 LGHNA, CDR2 YSLEER. For the CDR3, the DNA is TGCGCCAGCAGCCCCTCATGGACAGCCTCCTTGTGGGAGACCCAGTACTTC. Translated: CASSPSWTASLWETQYF.

Note on this clonotype: A much larger clonotype is one base distant, so this may be a read error. CDR3 loop: CASSPRGRYSYEQYF. As DNA, the CDR3 is TGTGCCAGCAGCCCACGGGGCAGGTACTCCTACGAGCAGTACTTC. V usage is TRBV7-9 and J usage is TRBJ2-7, with D possibly called TRBD1 or TRBD2 (5 bases each). Trimming took off 5 bases at V and 0 bases at J, with 14 bases between the two ends. CDR3 length equals 15 residues. The germline gives CDR1 SEHNR, CDR2 FQNEAQ (reference sequence).